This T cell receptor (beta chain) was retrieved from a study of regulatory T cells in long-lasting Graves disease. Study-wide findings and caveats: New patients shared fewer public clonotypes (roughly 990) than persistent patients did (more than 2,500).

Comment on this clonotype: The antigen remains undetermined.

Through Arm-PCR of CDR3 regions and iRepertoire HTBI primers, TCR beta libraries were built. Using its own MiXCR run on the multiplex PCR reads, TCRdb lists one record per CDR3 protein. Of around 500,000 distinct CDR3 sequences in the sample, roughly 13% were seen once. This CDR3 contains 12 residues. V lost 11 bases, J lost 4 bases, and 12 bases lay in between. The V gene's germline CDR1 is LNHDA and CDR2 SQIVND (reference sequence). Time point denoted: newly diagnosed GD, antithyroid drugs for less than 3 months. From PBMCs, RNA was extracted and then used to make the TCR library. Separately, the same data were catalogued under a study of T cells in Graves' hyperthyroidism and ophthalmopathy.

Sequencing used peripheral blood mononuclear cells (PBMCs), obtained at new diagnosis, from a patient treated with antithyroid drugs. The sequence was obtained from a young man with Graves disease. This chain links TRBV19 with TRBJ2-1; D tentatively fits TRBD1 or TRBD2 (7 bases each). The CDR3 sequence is CAARGGYNEQFF. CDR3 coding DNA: TGTGCCGCCAGGGGGGGATACAATGAGCAGTTCTTC.